Listed below are T cell receptor beta chains from one sample, sequenced in a study of blood T cells in healthy people across ages. MiXCR was run by TCRdb on the 5' RACE reads, yielding one entry per CDR3 protein. The sample includes around 1.5 million distinct CDR3 sequences, roughly 40% of them seen just once. Sequencing used blood. The origin of the receptors is a woman aged 18 to 35 in good health. Each CDR3 is given with its conserved first and last residue. D genes are given only for firm matches. Clone size, where shown, is once, few, many, or a class for clones that have expanded.

size	J	D	V	CDR3	DNA
.	TRBJ2-7	TRBD1	TRBV2	CASTAGTGLYEQYF	TGTGCCAGCACGGCCGGGACAGGGCTTTACGAGCAGTACTTC
.	TRBJ2-5	TRBD1	TRBV19	CASIGTGGGRETQYF	TGTGCCAGTATTGGGACAGGGGGCGGTCGAGAGACCCAGTACTTC
.	TRBJ2-7	.	TRBV12-3/TRBV12-4	CASCKNGGVYEQYF	TGTGCCAGCTGTAAGAACGGCGGGGTTTACGAGCAGTACTTC
.	TRBJ2-5	TRBD2	TRBV20-1	CSARVGTSQETQYF	TGCAGTGCGCGAGTCGGGACTAGCCAAGAGACCCAGTACTTC
.	TRBJ1-1	.	TRBV20-1	CSARVHLNTEAFF	TGCAGTGCTAGGGTACACTTAAACACTGAAGCTTTCTTT
.	TRBJ2-2	TRBD2	TRBV20-1	CSAPRTRMGGELFF	TGCAGTGCTCCACGGACTAGGATGGGCGGGGAGCTGTTTTTT
.	TRBJ2-2	.	TRBV6-1	CASSEGSGTGELFF	TGTGCCAGCAGTGAGGGCTCGGGCACCGGGGAGCTGTTTTTT
.	TRBJ1-2	TRBD1	TRBV6-1	CASISQPFWARDSTDGYTF	TGTGCCAGCATAAGCCAACCGTTCTGGGCCCGGGACAGTACTGATGGCTACACCTTC
once	TRBJ2-3	TRBD2	TRBV5-6	CASTPVGLAGESDTQYF	TGTGCCAGCACCCCGGTGGGACTAGCGGGAGAGTCAGATACGCAGTATTTT
few	TRBJ2-3	.	TRBV25-1	CASSDGGSDTQYF	TGTGCCAGCAGTGATGGAGGGTCAGATACGCAGTATTTT
.	TRBJ2-5	.	TRBV12-3/TRBV12-4	CASTKGGWETQYF	TGTGCCAGCACCAAAGGGGGTTGGGAGACCCAGTACTTC
.	TRBJ2-5	.	TRBV20-1	CSARNSETQYF	TGCAGTGCTAGAAACTCGGAGACCCAGTACTTC
few	TRBJ2-5	TRBD2	TRBV5-1	CASSFPLTGGADPAETQYF	TGCGCCAGCAGCTTCCCCCTAACGGGGGGAGCGGACCCTGCAGAGACCCAGTACTTC
.	TRBJ2-3	TRBD2	TRBV27	CASTGLAGDTQYF	TGTGCCAGCACCGGACTAGCGGGAGATACGCAGTATTTT
.	TRBJ2-3	.	TRBV20-1	CSATPIPQSDTDTQYF	TGCAGTGCTACCCCTATTCCCCAGAGCGACACAGATACGCAGTATTTT
once	TRBJ2-7	.	TRBV21-1	CASTYFGSGGRRSYEQYF	TGTGCCAGCACATATTTTGGCTCAGGTGGGAGACGGTCCTACGAGCAGTACTTC
few	TRBJ2-5	.	TRBV5-5	CASSLPTVQETQYF	TGTGCCAGCAGCTTGCCGACTGTCCAAGAGACCCAGTACTTC
many	TRBJ2-7	.	TRBV10-3	CATSTGYSSEQYF	TGTGCCACTTCTACAGGGTATTCCAGCGAGCAGTACTTC
.	TRBJ1-2	.	TRBV6-1	CASSDDLRDGYTF	TGTGCCAGCAGTGACGACTTACGGGATGGCTACACCTTC
few	TRBJ1-2	.	TRBV18	CASSPGPKGRGYTF	TGTGCCAGCTCACCCGGGCCTAAGGGGCGTGGCTACACCTTC
.	TRBJ1-2	.	TRBV12-3/TRBV12-4	CASTQNRARGYGYTF	TGTGCCAGCACCCAAAATAGGGCCCGTGGCTATGGCTACACCTTC
.	TRBJ2-1	.	TRBV20-1	CSARAARDRTYNEQFF	TGCAGTGCTAGAGCCGCGCGGGACCGAACCTACAATGAGCAGTTCTTC
.	TRBJ1-6	.	TRBV20-1	CSARYSYNSPLHF	TGCAGTGCCCGTTATTCCTATAATTCACCCCTCCACTTT
.	TRBJ2-1	TRBD2	TRBV24-1	CAAAGTSSNEQFF	TGTGCCGCCGCGGGGACTAGTAGTAATGAGCAGTTCTTC
.	TRBJ2-7	.	TRBV3-1	CASSQADGPTSYEQYF	TGTGCCAGCAGCCAAGCGGACGGACCCACTTCCTACGAGCAGTACTTC
.	TRBJ2-5	TRBD1	TRBV7-2	CASGWDRQETQYF	TGTGCCAGCGGCTGGGACAGACAAGAGACCCAGTACTTC
.	TRBJ2-7	.	TRBV10-3	CAISEGRSSYEQYF	TGTGCCATCAGTGAGGGACGGAGCTCCTACGAGCAGTACTTC
.	TRBJ2-1	.	TRBV12-3/TRBV12-4	CASSLDGTSIGNQFF	TGTGCCAGCAGTCTCGATGGGACTTCAATCGGAAATCAGTTCTTC
few	TRBJ1-1	.	TRBV5-6	CASSAGSWGEAFF	TGTGCCAGCAGCGCTGGTTCGTGGGGTGAAGCTTTCTTT
many	TRBJ2-7	TRBD1	TRBV7-2	CASSLGGQGPEQYF	TGTGCCAGCAGCTTAGGGGGACAGGGACCCGAGCAGTACTTC
.	TRBJ2-3	TRBD2	TRBV4-1	CASSQAGTSGYTDTQYF	TGCGCCAGCAGCCAAGCCGGGACTAGCGGTTACACAGATACGCAGTATTTT
.	TRBJ1-1	.	TRBV7-2	CASSLSPDVRNGDTEAFF	TGTGCCAGCAGCTTATCTCCGGACGTACGGAATGGGGACACTGAAGCTTTCTTT
few	TRBJ2-2	TRBD2	TRBV7-8	CASSLGARTSIGELFF	TGTGCCAGCAGCTTAGGGGCAAGGACTAGCATCGGGGAGCTGTTTTTT
.	TRBJ1-5	.	TRBV6-1	CASRQLTNQPQHF	TGTGCCAGCCGCCAGTTAACCAATCAGCCCCAGCATTTT
few	TRBJ2-7	.	TRBV5-5	CASSLTLTAVSYEQYF	TGTGCCAGCAGCCTAACCCTGACAGCGGTCTCCTACGAGCAGTACTTC
.	TRBJ2-7	TRBD1	TRBV7-2	CASSLRDRDEQYF	TGTGCCAGCAGCCTCCGGGACAGGGACGAGCAGTACTTC
few	TRBJ2-7	.	TRBV10-3	CAISESRTPYEQYF	TGTGCCATCAGTGAGTCTAGGACACCGTACGAGCAGTACTTC
.	TRBJ2-7	TRBD1	TRBV30	CAWGTGSSYEQYF	TGTGCCTGGGGGACAGGGAGCTCCTACGAGCAGTACTTC
.	TRBJ2-1	TRBD1	TRBV29-1	CSTLDRVVVRNEQFF	TGCAGCACATTGGACAGGGTCGTCGTCCGGAATGAGCAGTTCTTC
.	TRBJ2-3	.	TRBV18	CASSSPRPGPDTQYF	TGTGCCAGCTCCTCACCACGCCCGGGTCCAGATACGCAGTATTTT
.	TRBJ1-4	.	TRBV7-8	CASSPSGGFGEKLFF	TGTGCCAGCAGCCCCTCGGGGGGGTTCGGGGAAAAACTGTTTTTT